This entry features one T cell receptor (beta chain) sequence. The sample originates from a study of blood T cell repertoires in COVID-19. At the level of the study: Specimens from acute and convalescent COVID-19 originated in the United States, Italy and Spain.

In the study's own analysis: Researchers report that nucleated cell counts were estimated from reference gene primer amplification. Sequencing used immunoSEQ multiplex PCR; TCRdb keeps in-frame clones, though not all of them. Clone size and V and J calls were adopted from that table, with D and trimming inferred from the DNA. The sample records some 160,000 clones, roughly 88% being singletons. Cohort 3 donors were reported recovered after two negative PCRs, clearance, or symptom resolution. The sample was PBMCs or T cells enriched from blood (not recorded which). The source is a woman between 45 and 60 years old who had recovered from COVID-19.

The CDR3 here is CASRSTGGADEKLFF. CDR3 sequence (DNA): TGTGCCAGCAGAAGCACAGGGGGCGCAGATGAAAAACTGTTTTTT. The chain recombines TRBV6-4 with TRBJ1-4, with 9 bases aligning to TRBD1. Germline lookup yields CDR1 MRHNA and CDR2 SNTAGT. Unmatched junction bases numbered 8, after V lost 6 bases and J lost 6 bases. The CDR3 has 15 residues.